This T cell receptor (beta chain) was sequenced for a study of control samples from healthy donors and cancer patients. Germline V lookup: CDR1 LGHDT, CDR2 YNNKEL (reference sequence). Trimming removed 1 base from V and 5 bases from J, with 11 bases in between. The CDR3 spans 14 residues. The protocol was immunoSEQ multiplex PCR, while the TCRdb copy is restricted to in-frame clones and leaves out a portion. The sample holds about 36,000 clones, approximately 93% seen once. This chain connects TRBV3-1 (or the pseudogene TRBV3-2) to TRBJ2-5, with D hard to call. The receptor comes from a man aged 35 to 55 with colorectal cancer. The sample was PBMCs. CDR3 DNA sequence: TGTGCCAGCAGCCAAGTGTTAAGCTGGGAGACCCAGTACTTC. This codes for CASSQVLSWETQYF.